The present entry profiles one T cell receptor beta chain with its context. The antigen is not known. Hyperthyroidism had been newly diagnosed in patients aged 18 to 65, and its duration was under 2 months. Exclusion of a patient resulted from uncontrolled infection, other autoimmune disease, pregnancy or lactation. From more than 9.5 ml of fresh peripheral blood, PBMCs were isolated. Amplification of TCR beta CDR3 regions was performed using RNA transcripts as template. TCR CDR3 regions were first amplified by RT-PCR with HTBI primers. TCRdb re-derived calls from the multiplex PCR reads in MiXCR, one entry per CDR3 protein. Of 150,000 to 200,000 distinct CDR3 sequences listed, about 15% were seen once; the top ten hold 25% to 30%. This entry is derived from a study of T cells in Graves' hyperthyroidism and ophthalmopathy. General observations from the study: Ophthalmopathy, as predicted by the model, came a median around 6.7 months after the prediction.

With 2 bases clipped from V and 2 bases from J, the junction kept 2 bases outside the gene matches. Germline assignment: CDR1 MGHRA and CDR2 YSYEKL. CDR3 length: 15 amino acids. The specimen was blood. The clonotype originates from a woman aged 50 to 65 with Graves' hyperthyroidism. This rearrangement joins TRBV4-1 to TRBJ2-7; 11 nucleotides line up with TRBD2. The CDR3 loop reads CASSQPGLAAYEQYF. The CDR3 coding sequence is TGCGCCAGCAGCCAACCGGGACTAGCGGCCTACGAGCAGTACTTC.